The sample holds many counts of the clone carrying this T cell receptor (beta chain). Antigen: not known. Time point given: pre-sensitization, week 0. Stated treatment: therapeutic diphenylcyclopropenone sensitization with weekly scalp DPC. The germline V gene has CDR1 DFQATT and CDR2 SNEGSKA (reference sequence). V shed 6 bases and J shed 2 bases, with 14 bases lying between them. The CDR3 sequence is 14 residues long. Per the authors' pipeline: With a range of 23,224 to 690,600, the median per sample was roughly 95,000 TCRs. TCRdb processed the RACE reads anew with MiXCR; each CDR3 protein has one entry. These V and J calls rely on TCRdb rather than the paper's analysis. This table holds about 42,000 distinct CDR3 sequences, 9.5% to 15% found once. This record comes from a study of human T cells and chemical hapten exposure. The wider study: Doses of diphenylcyclopropenone went to the patients' scalps weekly throughout the roughly 24-week study.

Study-level points and caveats: TCRs exceeding a frequency of 1 in 1000 stayed unchanged under DPC sensitization.

The chain employs TRBV20-1 and TRBJ1-3; TRBD1 is a possible D gene (5 bases). The sample was whole blood, taken in connection with sensitization to the hapten diphenylcyclopropenone (DPC). The receptor comes from a woman in her twenties or thirties with alopecia areata. Some clones in this sample may be carry-over from other donors' samples. This chain's CDR3 is CSARIGGTGNTIYF. Here the CDR3 DNA reads TGCAGTGCAAGGATTGGGGGAACTGGAAACACCATATATTTT.